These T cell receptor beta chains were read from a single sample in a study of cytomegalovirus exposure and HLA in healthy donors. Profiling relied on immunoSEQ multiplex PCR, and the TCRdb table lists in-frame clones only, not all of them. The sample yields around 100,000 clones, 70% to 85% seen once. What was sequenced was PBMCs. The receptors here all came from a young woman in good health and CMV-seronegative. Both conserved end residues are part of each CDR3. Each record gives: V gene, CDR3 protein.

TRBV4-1,CASSQGRSNYGYTF
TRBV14,CASSDRDRDRAQYF
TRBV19,CASKGQGESQPQHF
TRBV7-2,CASSFGTDPSDTQYF
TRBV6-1,CASSAGFSNQPQHF
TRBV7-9,CASSRGLAGGPQETQYF
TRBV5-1,CASRTGVGPLHF
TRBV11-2,CASSFPRMTGGARANVLTF
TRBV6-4,CASSEHGGGTDTQYF
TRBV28,CASRSLPYEQYF
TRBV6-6,CASRPQGSDSPLHF
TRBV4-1,CASSQEPGQGAHEQFF
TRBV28,CASSLTGGYEQYF
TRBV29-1,CSVAGLAAYEQYF
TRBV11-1,CASSRYIAGDTDTQYF
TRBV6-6,CASSLSTGGLFF
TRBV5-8,CASSSRVKSSYEQYF
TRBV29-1,CSATGGQNTEAFF
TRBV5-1,CASSLAVVDNEQFF
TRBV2,CASRRDRGSTDTQYF
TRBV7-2,CASSAGGNEKLFF
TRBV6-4,CARHVQGANTGELFF
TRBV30,CACQQAGTSTDTQYF
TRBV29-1,CSANREGVGYTF
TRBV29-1,CSVDGGTEYEQYF
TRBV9,CASSVEGDFLSEAFF
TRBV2,CASHEGGTGREKLFF
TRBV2,CASVRDRGNEQFF
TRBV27,CASSLSLAGRYEQYF
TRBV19,CASSATGVGGYGYTF
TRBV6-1,CASSPDTGGSEKLFF